This TCR beta chain is from a study of Ad26.COV2.S vaccination and SARS-CoV-2 variants. Overall study context: Ad26.COV2.S arm of COV1001 included the donor. General observations from the study: From the TCR breadth and depth analyses, total T cell responses may have been underestimated.

Germline CDR1 is MGHRA and CDR2 is YSYEKL. V lost 5 bases and J lost 1, with 16 bases in between. CDR3 length: 16 residues. Clones were sequenced by immunoSEQ multiplex PCR, and TCRdb holds only the in-frame ones, with some missing. The data show hundreds of thousands of clones, around 87% seen once. Sample treatment: some 20 received Ad26.COV2.S at low or high dose, single or two shots; about five received placebo; per-sample allocation not given. At day 63 after the first vaccine or placebo injection, samples were drawn. Expression of Wuhan-strain SARS-CoV-2 spike came from the Ad26 vector that formed the vaccine. On this clone itself: Its specificity is not known.

The sequencing used peripheral blood, collected in a trial of Ad26.COV2.S vaccine versus placebo. The J gene is TRBJ2-3, the V gene TRBV4-1; D is possibly TRBD2 (6 bases). The source of this sequence is a person aged 18-65 years who received the Ad26.COV2.S COVID-19 vaccine or a placebo. In DNA, the CDR3 is TGCGCCAGCAGCAGGATTCCGGGACTTCGCACAGATACGCAGTATTTT. Protein product: CASSRIPGLRTDTQYF.